A single T cell receptor (beta chain) is shown here with its context. The antigen it recognizes is unknown. The input lacks base qualities; no much larger clone sits a single base away. The method was RT-PCR. These reads were obtained on an Illumina HiSeq 2500. TCRdb redid the processing of the public reads, applying fastp at Q25 and MiXCR, and retained in-frame beta chains. When rows share a CDR3 protein, they turn into one entry using the most common DNA and genes. Within this sample are about 780,000 distinct CDR3 sequences, with around 18% of them counted one time only. About a tenth of the sample is held by the ten biggest clonotypes. From cysteine to phenylalanine, the CDR3 is 12 amino acids long. Only the CDR3 DNA stays, 36 bases, in frame from base 1. CDR1 is given as SQVTM and CDR2 as ANQGSEA, both from the germline V gene. Trimming accounts for 4 bases at V and 8 bases at J, while the number of junction bases matched to no gene is 3.

The source of the sample is a study of response to subunit inactivated influenza vaccine listed by TCRdb under 2018. About the full investigation: Deep quantitative T cell receptor repertoire profiling was used in the study to track responses to a trivalent subunit inactivated influenza vaccine. Results the study describes overall, beyond this receptor: It was suggested by the authors that each seasonal influenza vaccination may recruit only a limited number of new T cells.

The sequence is built from TRBV29-1 and TRBJ1-2, with 11 central nucleotides matching TRBD1. The material was PBMCs from blood, obtained roughly 5 days after vaccination. The origin of this receptor is a man aged 50 to 60 who received an inactivated influenza vaccine. Donor details come from another sample of the same person, matched by shared clones. The CDR3 sequence is CSVGTGGSGYTF. The sequenced DNA: TGCAGCGTTGGGACAGGGGGCAGCGGCTACACCTTC.